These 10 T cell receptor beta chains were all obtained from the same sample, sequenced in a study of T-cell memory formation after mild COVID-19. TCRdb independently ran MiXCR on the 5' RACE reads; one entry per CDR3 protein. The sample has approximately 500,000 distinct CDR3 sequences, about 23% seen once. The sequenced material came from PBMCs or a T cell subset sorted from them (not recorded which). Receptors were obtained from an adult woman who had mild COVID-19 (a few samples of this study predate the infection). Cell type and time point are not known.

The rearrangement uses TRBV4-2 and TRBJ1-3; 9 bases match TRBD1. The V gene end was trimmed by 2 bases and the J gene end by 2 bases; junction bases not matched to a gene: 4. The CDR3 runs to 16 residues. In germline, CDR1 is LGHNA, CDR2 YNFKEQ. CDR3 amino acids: CASSQIQGATGNTIYF. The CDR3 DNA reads TGTGCCAGCAGCCAAATACAGGGGGCAACTGGAAACACCATATATTTT.

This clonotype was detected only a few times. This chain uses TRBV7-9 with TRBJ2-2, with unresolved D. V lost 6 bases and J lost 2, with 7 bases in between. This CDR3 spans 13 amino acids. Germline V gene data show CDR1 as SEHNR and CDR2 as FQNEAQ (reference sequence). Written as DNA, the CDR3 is TGTGCCAGCAGTTCTGTTAACACCGGGGAGCTGTTTTTT. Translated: CASSSVNTGELFF.

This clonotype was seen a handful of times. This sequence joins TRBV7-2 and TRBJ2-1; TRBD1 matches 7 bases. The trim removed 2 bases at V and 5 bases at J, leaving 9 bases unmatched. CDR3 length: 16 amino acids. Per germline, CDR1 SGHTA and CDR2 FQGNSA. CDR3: CASSLSPRTGNNEQFF. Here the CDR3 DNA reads TGTGCCAGCAGCTTATCCCCTAGGACAGGAAACAATGAGCAGTTCTTC. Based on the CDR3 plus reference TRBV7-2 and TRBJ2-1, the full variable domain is GAGVSQSPSNKVTEKGKDVELRCDPISGHTALYWYRQSLGQGLEFLIYFQGNSAPDKSGLPSDRFSAERTGGSVSTLTIQRTQQEDSAVYLCASSLSPRTGNNEQFFGPGTRLTVL.

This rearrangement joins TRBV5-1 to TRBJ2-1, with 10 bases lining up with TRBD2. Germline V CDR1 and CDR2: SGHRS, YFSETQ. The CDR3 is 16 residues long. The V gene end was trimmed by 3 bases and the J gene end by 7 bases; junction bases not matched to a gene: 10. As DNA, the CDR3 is TGCGCCAGCAGCTCACCACTAGCGGGGTCCTCTAATGAGCAGTTCTTC. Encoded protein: CASSSPLAGSSNEQFF.

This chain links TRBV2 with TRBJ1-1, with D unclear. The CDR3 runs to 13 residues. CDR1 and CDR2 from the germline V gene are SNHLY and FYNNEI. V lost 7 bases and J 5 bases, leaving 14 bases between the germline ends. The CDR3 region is CASMEQPWTEAFF. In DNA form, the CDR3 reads TGTGCCAGCATGGAACAGCCATGGACTGAAGCTTTCTTT.

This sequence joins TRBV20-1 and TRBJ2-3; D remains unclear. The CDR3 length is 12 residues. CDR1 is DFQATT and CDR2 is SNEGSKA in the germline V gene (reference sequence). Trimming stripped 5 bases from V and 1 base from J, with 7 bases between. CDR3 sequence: CSADSRTDTQYF. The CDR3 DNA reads TGCAGTGCTGACTCCCGCACAGATACGCAGTATTTT.

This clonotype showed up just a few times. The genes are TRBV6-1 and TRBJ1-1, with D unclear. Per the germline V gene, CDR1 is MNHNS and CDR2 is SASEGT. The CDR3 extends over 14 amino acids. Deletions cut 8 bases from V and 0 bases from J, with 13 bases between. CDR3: CASPEGTMNTEAFF. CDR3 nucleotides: TGTGCCAGCCCTGAAGGAACTATGAACACTGAAGCTTTCTTT.

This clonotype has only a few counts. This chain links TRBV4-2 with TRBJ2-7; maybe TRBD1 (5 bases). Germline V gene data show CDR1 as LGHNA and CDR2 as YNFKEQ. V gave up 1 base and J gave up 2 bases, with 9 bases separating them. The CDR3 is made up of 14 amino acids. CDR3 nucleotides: TGTGCCAGCAGCCAAGTGACAGAAGCCTACGAGCAGTACTTC. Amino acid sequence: CASSQVTEAYEQYF.

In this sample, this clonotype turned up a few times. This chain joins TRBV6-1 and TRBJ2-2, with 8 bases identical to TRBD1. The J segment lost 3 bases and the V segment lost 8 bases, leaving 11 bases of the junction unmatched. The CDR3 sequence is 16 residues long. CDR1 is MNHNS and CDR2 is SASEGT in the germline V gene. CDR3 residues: CASVHRDRKYTGELFF. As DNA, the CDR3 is TGTGCCAGCGTGCACCGGGACAGGAAATACACCGGGGAGCTGTTTTTT.

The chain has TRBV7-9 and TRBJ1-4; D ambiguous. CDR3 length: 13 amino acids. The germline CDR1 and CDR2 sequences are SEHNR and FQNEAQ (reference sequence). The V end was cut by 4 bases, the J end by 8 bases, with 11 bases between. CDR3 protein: CASSSLGWEKLFF. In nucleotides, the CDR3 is TGTGCCAGCAGCTCGCTGGGGTGGGAAAAACTGTTTTTT.